The T cell receptor (beta chain) described here comes from a study of blood T cell repertoires in COVID-19. Study in general: Sources were T cells, B-cell-depleted T cells, or PBMCs; the material itself was cDNA or gDNA.

TCRdb's copy holds only in-frame clones and misses some; the assay was immunoSEQ multiplex PCR. The table shows around 91,000 clones, with about 85% occurring only once. V was pared by 1 base and J by 0 bases, with 13 bases between. The germline V gene encodes CDR1 SEHNR and CDR2 FQNEAQ (reference sequence). The CDR3 has 17 residues. The receptor comes from an older man with acute or convalescent COVID-19. The rearrangement uses TRBV7-9 and TRBJ1-3, with D perhaps matching TRBD1 (5 bases). What was sequenced was peripheral blood. CDR3 nucleotides: TGTGCCAGCAGCTTAGGGGAAGCAGGGCTCTCTGGAAACACCATATATTTT. This sequence encodes CASSLGEAGLSGNTIYF.